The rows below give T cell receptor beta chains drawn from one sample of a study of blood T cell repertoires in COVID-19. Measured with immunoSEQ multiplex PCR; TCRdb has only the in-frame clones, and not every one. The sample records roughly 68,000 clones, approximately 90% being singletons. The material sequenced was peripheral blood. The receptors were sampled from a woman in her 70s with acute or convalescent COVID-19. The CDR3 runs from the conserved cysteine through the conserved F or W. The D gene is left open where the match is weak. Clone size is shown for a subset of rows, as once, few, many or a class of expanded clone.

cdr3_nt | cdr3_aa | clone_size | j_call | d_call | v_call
TGTGCCAGCAGCTTAGCGCAGACAGGAAACTCTGGAAACACCATATATTTT | CASSLAQTGNSGNTIYF | - | TRBJ1-3 | - | TRBV7-6
TGTGCCAGTAGTTCGGGACTAGCGGGAGTTTATAACAATGAGCAGTTCTTC | CASSSGLAGVYNNEQFF | - | TRBJ2-1 | TRBD2 | TRBV19
TGTGCCAGCAGTCAATTCCCGGGACTCTTAGGCCCTGGAAACACCATATATTTT | CASSQFPGLLGPGNTIYF | - | TRBJ1-3 | - | TRBV6-6
TGCGCCAGCAGCGAGGGGGAAAACACCGGGGAGCTGTTTTTT | CASSEGENTGELFF | - | TRBJ2-2 | - | TRBV5-1
TGTGCCTGGAGTGCCCCCCTCGGGGTAGGGCCCCAGCGCTCCTACAATGAGCAGTTCTTC | CAWSAPLGVGPQRSYNEQFF | - | TRBJ2-1 | - | TRBV30
TGTGCCAGCAGCTTCGGGACAGGGAGGATGGACATTCAGTACTTC | CASSFGTGRMDIQYF | once | TRBJ2-4 | TRBD1 | TRBV7-9
TGTGCCAGTAGTATGTTCCTAGCGGGAGACACAGATACGCAGTATTTT | CASSMFLAGDTDTQYF | - | TRBJ2-3 | TRBD2 | TRBV19
TGTGCCAGCTCACCAACCGGAGCGCAGAACACTGAAGCTTTCTTT | CASSPTGAQNTEAFF | - | TRBJ1-1 | - | TRBV18
TGTGCCAGCACTATGGGGGGGGTTCTAGGGAACACTGAAGCTTTCTTT | CASTMGGVLGNTEAFF | few | TRBJ1-1 | - | TRBV3-1/TRBV3-2
TGTGCCAGCTCATCGGGACAGGGCAATCAGCCCCAGCATTTT | CASSSGQGNQPQHF | - | TRBJ1-5 | TRBD1 | TRBV18
TGTGCCAGCAAATTATACAGGGAAACCTACGAGCAGTACTTC | CASKLYRETYEQYF | - | TRBJ2-7 | - | TRBV28
TGTGCCAGCAGTTTGGAACAGGGCCTACAGCCCCAGCATTTT | CASSLEQGLQPQHF | once | TRBJ1-5 | - | TRBV28
TGCGCCAGCAGCCCCAGCGGGGGCCCTAACACCGGGGAGCTGTTTTTT | CASSPSGGPNTGELFF | - | TRBJ2-2 | TRBD2 | TRBV4-1
TGTGCCAGTATGAGTGGGGCGGCGAATTCACCCCTCCACTTT | CASMSGAANSPLHF | - | TRBJ1-6 | - | TRBV19
TGTGCCTGGAGGCGCTCCTCAAATCAGCCCCAGCATTTT | CAWRRSSNQPQHF | - | TRBJ1-5 | - | TRBV30
TGTGCCTGGAGAGGGACTAGCGGACATGGGGGGTTGTACAATGAGCAGTTCTTC | CAWRGTSGHGGLYNEQFF | - | TRBJ2-1 | TRBD2 | TRBV30
TGTGCCAGCAGCTTAGAGGGGGGGACATTCACTGAAGCTTTCTTT | CASSLEGGTFTEAFF | once | TRBJ1-1 | - | TRBV7-2
TGCGCCAGCAGCCAAGATCGGACAGCAATATATGGCTACACCTTC | CASSQDRTAIYGYTF | - | TRBJ1-2 | - | TRBV4-3
TGTGCCAGCAGCCTTTCGGGCGGGGGGACCTACAATGAGCAGTTCTTC | CASSLSGGGTYNEQFF | - | TRBJ2-1 | TRBD2 | TRBV3-1/TRBV3-2
TGTGCCACCAGTGATTTGACGGTTACCTATGGCTACACCTTC | CATSDLTVTYGYTF | - | TRBJ1-2 | - | TRBV24-1
TGTGCCAGCAACGGACAGGGCTATGGCTACACCTTC | CASNGQGYGYTF | - | TRBJ1-2 | TRBD1 | TRBV5-6
TGTGCCACCAGCAGAGATAAACCTAGCGGAACTTACGAGCAGTACTTC | CATSRDKPSGTYEQYF | - | TRBJ2-7 | TRBD2 | TRBV15
TGTGCCAGCAGCCTAGTATCAGATGGCAATCAGCCCCAGCATTTT | CASSLVSDGNQPQHF | - | TRBJ1-5 | - | TRBV7-6
TGTGCCAGCAGCTTGCAGAGGAAACTGTTTTTT | CASSLQRKLFF | - | TRBJ1-4 | - | TRBV5-8
TGTGCCAGCAGGCCGGGACAGGCTCCTTACGAGCAGTACTTC | CASRPGQAPYEQYF | - | TRBJ2-7 | TRBD1 | TRBV28
TGTGCCAGCAGGGTGGGAGGGAGTAACTATGGCTACACCTTC | CASRVGGSNYGYTF | - | TRBJ1-2 | - | TRBV5-6
TGTGCCAGCAGCTTGGCCGGCCTCCGGAGCACTGAAGCTTTCTTT | CASSLAGLRSTEAFF | - | TRBJ1-1 | - | TRBV5-4
TGTGCCAGCAGGGGACAGTTCAACTATGGCTACACCTTC | CASRGQFNYGYTF | once | TRBJ1-2 | TRBD1 | TRBV6-5
TGTGCCAGCAGCCGACCATACGGGGCTGGGGCCAACGTCCTGACTTTC | CASSRPYGAGANVLTF | - | TRBJ2-6 | - | TRBV7-9
TGTGCCAGCAGTTTCACAGGGGGCTTATCTGGAAACACCATATATTTT | CASSFTGGLSGNTIYF | - | TRBJ1-3 | TRBD1 | TRBV6-6
TGCGCCAGCAGCCAGACCGACAGGGGTCTATACTATGGCTACACCTTC | CASSQTDRGLYYGYTF | - | TRBJ1-2 | TRBD1 | TRBV4-1
TGTGCCAGCAGTGATAACAGGGGCAATCAGCCCCAGCATTTT | CASSDNRGNQPQHF | - | TRBJ1-5 | - | TRBV6-1
TGCGCCAGCAGCCCCGCAGGTATGAGCGGGTACGAGCAGTACTTC | CASSPAGMSGYEQYF | - | TRBJ2-7 | - | TRBV5-1
TGTGCCAGCAGTTCACAGGGCAATGAGCAGTTCTTC | CASSSQGNEQFF | - | TRBJ2-1 | - | TRBV27
TGTGCCAGCAGTTCACTCCAGGGGCTGTCTATTTTTTCCCAGCATTTT | CASSSLQGLSIFSQHF | - | TRBJ1-5 | - | TRBV6-2/TRBV6-3
TGCAGTGAGAAGCGGGGCAATGAGCAGTTCTTC | CSEKRGNEQFF | - | TRBJ2-1 | TRBD2 | TRBV20-1
TGTGCCAGCAATACGGGATTCGGTCAGCCCCAGCATTTT | CASNTGFGQPQHF | once | TRBJ1-5 | - | TRBV6-5
TGTGCCAGCAGCTTGGGCCAAGAGCTGTACGGCGAGCAGTACTTC | CASSLGQELYGEQYF | - | TRBJ2-7 | - | TRBV5-4
TGTGCCTGGAAAGGTCGGGACAGGTACGAGCAGTACTTC | CAWKGRDRYEQYF | once | TRBJ2-7 | TRBD1 | TRBV30
TGTGCCAGTAGTATAGCGGGGGGAAGGTCCTACGAGCAGTACTTC | CASSIAGGRSYEQYF | - | TRBJ2-7 | TRBD2 | TRBV19
TGTGCCAGCAGGGGTCAGACTAACACCGGGGAGCTGTTTTTT | CASRGQTNTGELFF | - | TRBJ2-2 | - | TRBV6-5
TGTGCCAGCAGTTTCAACGACGGGGGAGGCTACACCTTC | CASSFNDGGGYTF | once | TRBJ1-2 | - | TRBV6-6
TGTGCCAGCAGCTTGGGGCAGGTACATTCACCCCTCCACTTT | CASSLGQVHSPLHF | - | TRBJ1-6 | - | TRBV7-2
TGTGCCAGCAGCCAGTGGGGGCTATATGGCTACACCTTC | CASSQWGLYGYTF | - | TRBJ1-2 | - | TRBV7-9
TGTGCCAGCAGTAAGCTAGCGGGGTCCTACAATGAGCAGTTCTTC | CASSKLAGSYNEQFF | - | TRBJ2-1 | TRBD2 | TRBV6-2/TRBV6-3
TGTGCCAGTAGTAGGCTGGGACAGCCGAACACTGAAGCTTTCTTT | CASSRLGQPNTEAFF | once | TRBJ1-1 | TRBD1 | TRBV19
TGTGCCAGCAGCCCAAGGGGAGGAGACATTCAGTACTTC | CASSPRGGDIQYF | - | TRBJ2-4 | - | TRBV6-5
TGTGCCAGCAGCTTTACAGGGGGAGATCAGCCCCAGCATTTT | CASSFTGGDQPQHF | once | TRBJ1-5 | TRBD1 | TRBV7-2
TGTGCCAGCAGTTTTGGCGAGGCACCCCTCCACTTT | CASSFGEAPLHF | - | TRBJ1-6 | - | TRBV6-2/TRBV6-3
TGTGCCAGCAGCTTGGGTCCCGGGACTGCTGTCTATGGCTACACCTTC | CASSLGPGTAVYGYTF | - | TRBJ1-2 | - | TRBV5-8
TGTGCCAGCAGCACCACCGGGACAGGGAACACCGGGGAGCTGTTTTTT | CASSTTGTGNTGELFF | - | TRBJ2-2 | TRBD1 | TRBV5-5
TGTGCCAGCAGCTACTATTCCCTCAGCTTGGGGCAGGGCTACACCTTC | CASSYYSLSLGQGYTF | - | TRBJ1-2 | - | TRBV7-9
TGTGCCAGCAGCTTGCTAAGCGGGGATTCCTACGAGCAGTACTTC | CASSLLSGDSYEQYF | - | TRBJ2-7 | TRBD2 | TRBV5-6
TGTGCCAGCAGTTCGGGAACTGCGGCGGGGGAGACCCAGTACTTC | CASSSGTAAGETQYF | - | TRBJ2-5 | - | TRBV6-5
TGTGCCAGTGGACACCGGGGGACTCCCGCTAATCAGCCCCAGCATTTT | CASGHRGTPANQPQHF | - | TRBJ1-5 | - | TRBV19
TGTGCCAGCAGCGTAGTCGGCTCTGGGGCCAACGTCCTGACTTTC | CASSVVGSGANVLTF | - | TRBJ2-6 | - | TRBV9
TGTGCCAGTAGTATAGAGGGGAGGACTGGTTACAATGAGCAGTTCTTC | CASSIEGRTGYNEQFF | - | TRBJ2-1 | - | TRBV19